The 8 T cell receptor beta chains below come from one sample, sequenced in a study of human thymus T cells. From resections taken during corrective heart surgery, the thymus tissue was obtained. Method: immunoSEQ multiplex PCR; TCRdb's copy keeps in-frame clones and lacks some. The data contain roughly 86,000 clones, 95% to 98% of them singletons. Sequencing was done on a sample of thymus tissue. Receptor source: a boy under two years old with a congenital heart defect but otherwise immunologically healthy.

V gene TRBV5-1 combines with J gene TRBJ2-5; 7 nucleotides align to TRBD1. The junction had 6 bases not matched to a gene; V was cut back by 4 bases and J by 6 bases. Germline V lookup: CDR1 SGHRS, CDR2 YFSETQ. CDR3 length equals 13 residues. The CDR3 nucleotides read TGCGCCAGCAGCCCAGACAGGGATAAGACCCAGTACTTC. Translated, it gives CASSPDRDKTQYF.

The chain uses TRBV10-3 and TRBJ1-5, with TRBD1 identical over 7 bases. CDR1 and CDR2 (germline): ENHRY, SYGVKD. This CDR3 spans 16 amino acids. The J segment lost 2 bases and the V segment lost 0 bases, leaving 4 bases of the junction unmatched. Written as DNA, the CDR3 is TGTGCCATCAGTGAGTCTTTAACAGGGGGCAATCAGCCCCAGCATTTT. This codes for CAISESLTGGNQPQHF.

This chain links TRBV4-2 with TRBJ2-4; 8 nucleotides line up with TRBD2. With V trimmed by 0 bases and J by 7 bases, 8 bases remained unmatched. The CDR3 is 16 residues long. Germline V gene sequence: CDR1 LGHNA, CDR2 YNFKEQ. CDR3 residues: CASSQEGPGLVNIQYF. CDR3 DNA sequence: TGTGCCAGCAGCCAAGAGGGTCCGGGACTAGTCAACATTCAGTACTTC.

The V call is TRBV4-1, the J call TRBJ2-1; D may be TRBD1 (6 bases). There are 14 residues in the CDR3. Trimming pared 2 bases from V and 1 base from J, leaving 6 bases between. From germline, CDR1 is MGHRA and CDR2 YSYEKL. CDR3 coding DNA: TGCGCCAGCAGCCAAAGGGGGTCCTACAATGAGCAGTTCTTC. Amino acids: CASSQRGSYNEQFF.

The gene calls are TRBV28 and TRBJ2-7; 9 bases match TRBD2. The CDR3 is 15 residues long. The V gene end was trimmed by 2 bases and the J gene end by 4 bases; junction bases not matched to a gene: 6. In germline, CDR1 is MDHEN, CDR2 SYDVKM. DNA for the CDR3: TGTGCCAGCAGTTTAAACCTAGCGGGATATTACGAGCAGTACTTC. It yields the protein CASSLNLAGYYEQYF.

This clone was observed once. The CDR3 is CASSYLQPGVGYTF. CDR3 sequence (DNA): TGTGCCAGCAGTTACCTCCAACCAGGGGTCGGCTACACCTTC. The chain links TRBV6-5 to TRBJ1-2; TRBD1 might be the D (6 bases). This CDR3 contains 14 residues. CDR1 and CDR2 from the germline V gene are MNHEY and SVGAGI. V lost 2 bases and J lost 8, with 15 bases in between.

The chain combines TRBV9 with TRBJ2-2; D is possibly TRBD1 (5 bases). This CDR3 is built from 19 residues. Trimming took 0 bases from V and 0 from J, leaving 18 bases between them. The germline CDR1 and CDR2 sequences are SGDLS and YYNGEE. For the CDR3, the DNA is TGTGCCAGCAGCGTAGCACCTACGACAGTTCGAACGAACACCGGGGAGCTGTTTTTT. Its protein product is CASSVAPTTVRTNTGELFF.

This clone was observed a single time. This sequence joins TRBV4-1 and TRBJ1-4; D is undetermined. The germline V gene encodes CDR1 MGHRA and CDR2 YSYEKL. The CDR3 contains 20 residues. V gave up 0 bases and J gave up 0 bases, with 20 bases separating them. The CDR3 loop reads CASSQDEDFLNLSTNEKLFF. DNA for the CDR3: TGCGCCAGCAGCCAAGATGAGGACTTTTTAAACCTTTCAACTAATGAAAAACTGTTTTTT.